Detailed here is one T cell receptor beta chain. Time point defined: before natalizumab initiation. The CDR3 covers 16 residues. Germline values: CDR1 SGHVS, CDR2 FQNEAQ. Trimming removed 4 bases at V and 1 base at J, with 16 bases between. The data were obtained in a study of multiple sclerosis patients with progressive multifocal leukoencephalopathy. Method: immunoSEQ multiplex PCR; TCRdb's copy keeps in-frame clones and lacks some. In the table there are 25,000 to 30,000 clones, 85% to 90% of which are singletons. This clonotype was obtained from a human donor with multiple sclerosis. V usage is TRBV7-8 and J usage is TRBJ2-5, with D perhaps TRBD1 (6 bases). Sequencing used PBMCs. The CDR3 nucleotides are TGTGCCAGCAGCTCCCGAACCCAGGGGCCCCAAGAGACCCAGTACTTC. Encoded protein: CASSSRTQGPQETQYF.